This T cell receptor (beta chain) came from a study of T cell repertoires in cytomegalovirus infection. Study summary: HLA-C-restricted CMV epitopes, recently identified, and well-studied HLA-B-restricted ones were used by the study. CMV infection together with matching HLA type was indicated by public TCR beta signatures. The study, taken as a whole, reports: Dominating the ex vivo response were TCR beta clonotypes that were CMV-specific and HLA-C-restricted.

TCRdb re-analysed the reads in MiXCR, keeping a single row per CDR3 protein. The data show about 920,000 distinct CDR3 sequences, with 30% to 40% seen just once and over 13% held by the top ten. This clonotype appeared many times. Its target is unknown. The CDR3 has 15 residues. V lost 9 bases, J lost 1 base, and 16 bases lay in between. CDR1 LNHDA and CDR2 SQIVND come from the germline V gene (reference sequence). Sequencing was performed on cultured CD8+ T cells from PBMCs, taken from culture after CMV antigen stimulation. This chain uses TRBV19 with TRBJ2-1, with D tentatively TRBD2 (6 bases). The origin of this receptor is a human donor in good health (CMV status not recorded). Some clones in this sample may be carry-over from other donors' samples. DNA of the CDR3: TGTGCCAGCCGAAGGGAGGTAGGATCCTACAATGAGCAGTTCTTC. As protein: CASRREVGSYNEQFF.